This T cell receptor (beta chain) was sequenced during a study of blood T cell repertoires in COVID-19. The assay was immunoSEQ multiplex PCR, and TCRdb's table has in-frame clones only and misses some. This repertoire shows tens of thousands of clones, about 76% found once; its top ten account for around 21%. The CDR3 runs 14 residues. CDR1 and CDR2 from the germline V gene are PRHDT and FYEKMQ (reference sequence). With V trimmed by 4 bases and J by 4 bases, 4 bases remained unmatched. The V gene is TRBV13, the J gene TRBJ2-7; 10 bases line up with TRBD2. The receptor comes from an elderly woman with active or convalescent COVID-19. The sample taken for sequencing was peripheral blood. This chain's CDR3 is CASSYSGGTYEQYF. For the CDR3, the DNA is TGTGCCAGCAGCTATAGCGGGGGGACTTACGAGCAGTACTTC. The variable domain in full, with the rest retrieved from reference TRBV13 and TRBJ2-7, is AAGVIQSPRHLIKEKRETATLKCYPIPRHDTVYWYQQGPGQDPQFLISFYEKMQSDKGSIPDRFSAQQFSDYHSELNMSSLELGDSALYFCASSYSGGTYEQYFGPGTRLTVT.